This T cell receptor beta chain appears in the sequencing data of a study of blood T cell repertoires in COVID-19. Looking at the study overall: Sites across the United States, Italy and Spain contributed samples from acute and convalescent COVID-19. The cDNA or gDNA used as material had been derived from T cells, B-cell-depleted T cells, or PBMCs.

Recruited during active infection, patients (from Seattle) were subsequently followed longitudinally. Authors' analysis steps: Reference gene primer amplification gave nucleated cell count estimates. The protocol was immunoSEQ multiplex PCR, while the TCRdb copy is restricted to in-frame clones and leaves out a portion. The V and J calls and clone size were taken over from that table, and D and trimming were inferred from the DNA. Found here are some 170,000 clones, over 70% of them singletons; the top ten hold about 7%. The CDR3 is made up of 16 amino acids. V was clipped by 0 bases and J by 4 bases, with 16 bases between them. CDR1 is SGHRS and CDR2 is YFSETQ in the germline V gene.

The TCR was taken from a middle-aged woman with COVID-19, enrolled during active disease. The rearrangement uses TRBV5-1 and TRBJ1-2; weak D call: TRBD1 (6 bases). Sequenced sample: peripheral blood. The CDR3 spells CASSLENYRDTYGYTF. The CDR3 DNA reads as TGCGCCAGCAGCTTGGAAAACTACCGGGACACCTATGGCTACACCTTC.